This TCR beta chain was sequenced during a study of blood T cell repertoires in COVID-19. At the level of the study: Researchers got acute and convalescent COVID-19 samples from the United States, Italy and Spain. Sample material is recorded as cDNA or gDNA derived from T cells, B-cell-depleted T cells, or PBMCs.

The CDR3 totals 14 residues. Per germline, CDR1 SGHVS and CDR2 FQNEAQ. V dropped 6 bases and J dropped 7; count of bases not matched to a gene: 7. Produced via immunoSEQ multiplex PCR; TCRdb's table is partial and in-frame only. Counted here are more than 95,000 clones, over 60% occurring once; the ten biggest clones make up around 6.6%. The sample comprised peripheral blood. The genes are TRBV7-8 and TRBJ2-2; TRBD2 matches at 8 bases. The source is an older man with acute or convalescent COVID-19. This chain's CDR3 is CASRLRGGIGELFF. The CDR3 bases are TGTGCCAGCAGGCTACGGGGGGGCATCGGGGAGCTGTTTTTT.